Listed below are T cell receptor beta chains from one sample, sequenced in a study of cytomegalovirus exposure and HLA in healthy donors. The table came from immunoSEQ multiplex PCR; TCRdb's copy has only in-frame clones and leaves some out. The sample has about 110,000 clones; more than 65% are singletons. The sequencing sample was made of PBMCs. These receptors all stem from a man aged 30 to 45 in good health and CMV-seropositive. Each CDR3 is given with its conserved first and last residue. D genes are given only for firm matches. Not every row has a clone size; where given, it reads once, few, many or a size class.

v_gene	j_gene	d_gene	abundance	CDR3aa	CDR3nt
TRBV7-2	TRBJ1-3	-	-	CASSLMTADSGNTIYF	TGTGCCAGCAGCTTAATGACAGCCGACTCTGGAAACACCATATATTTT
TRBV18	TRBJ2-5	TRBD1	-	CASSNVRDSIQETQYF	TGTGCCAGCTCCAACGTCAGGGACAGTATACAAGAGACCCAGTACTTC
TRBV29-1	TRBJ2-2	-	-	CSVSDGVNTGELFF	TGCAGCGTTTCGGACGGGGTGAACACCGGGGAGCTGTTTTTT
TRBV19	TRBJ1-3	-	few	CASSRATGRSGNTIYF	TGTGCCAGTAGTAGAGCTACAGGGCGGAGTGGAAACACCATATATTTT
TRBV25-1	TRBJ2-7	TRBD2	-	CASSDMGGVSYEQYF	TGTGCCAGCAGTGATATGGGAGGGGTCTCCTACGAGCAGTACTTC
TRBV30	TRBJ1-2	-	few	CAWSVWGGNGYTF	TGTGCCTGGAGTGTATGGGGGGGGAATGGCTACACCTTC
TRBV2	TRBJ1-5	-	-	CASTNYRDDSNQPQHF	TGTGCCAGCACCAATTACAGGGACGATAGCAATCAGCCCCAGCATTTT
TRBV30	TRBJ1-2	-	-	CAWRPPGTPSYGYTF	TGTGCCTGGAGACCCCCCGGGACTCCAAGCTATGGCTACACCTTC
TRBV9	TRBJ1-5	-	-	CASSVEAGGQPQHF	TGTGCCAGCAGCGTAGAGGCAGGTGGTCAGCCCCAGCATTTT
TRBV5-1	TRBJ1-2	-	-	CASSPDYGYTF	TGCGCCAGCAGCCCCGACTATGGCTACACCTTC
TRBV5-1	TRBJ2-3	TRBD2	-	CASSFSGGAPDTQYF	TGCGCCAGCAGCTTTAGCGGGGGGGCCCCAGATACGCAGTATTTT
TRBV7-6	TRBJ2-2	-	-	CASRQYTQTGELFF	TGTGCCAGCAGGCAATACACCCAGACCGGGGAGCTGTTTTTT
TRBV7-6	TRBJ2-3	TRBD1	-	CASSLSRDSSTDTQYF	TGTGCCAGCAGCTTAAGTAGGGACAGTAGCACAGATACGCAGTATTTT
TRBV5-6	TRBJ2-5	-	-	CASSFAGGRGQETQYF	TGTGCCAGCAGCTTTGCCGGGGGGAGGGGGCAAGAGACCCAGTACTTC
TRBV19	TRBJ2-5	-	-	CASSISGGRGETQYF	TGTGCCAGTAGTATTAGTGGGGGGAGAGGAGAGACCCAGTACTTC
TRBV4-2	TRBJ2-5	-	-	CASSQVRGSDETQYF	TGTGCCAGCAGCCAAGTTCGGGGTTCGGATGAGACCCAGTACTTC
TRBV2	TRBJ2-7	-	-	CASYRDLVIAAGYEQYF	TGTGCCAGCTATCGGGACTTAGTGATTGCGGCCGGGTACGAGCAGTACTTC
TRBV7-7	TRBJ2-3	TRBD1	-	CASSLGPGQGEDTQYF	TGTGCCAGCAGCTTAGGCCCGGGACAGGGGGAGGATACGCAGTATTTT
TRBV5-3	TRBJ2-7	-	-	CARSLDQGSTYEQYF	TGTGCCAGAAGCTTGGACCAGGGATCTACCTACGAGCAGTACTTC
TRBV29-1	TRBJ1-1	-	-	CSVDGPGGGSAFF	TGCAGCGTTGACGGACCGGGGGGAGGGAGCGCTTTCTTT
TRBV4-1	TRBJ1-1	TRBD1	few	CASSQVDRATEAFF	TGCGCCAGCAGCCAAGTTGACAGGGCTACTGAAGCTTTCTTT
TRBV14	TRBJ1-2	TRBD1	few	CASSQVGQGGYTF	TGTGCCAGCAGCCAAGTGGGACAGGGTGGCTACACCTTC
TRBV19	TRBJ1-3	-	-	CASSTSLGSGYGNTIYF	TGTGCCAGTAGTACTTCTCTAGGAAGCGGGTACGGAAACACCATATATTTT
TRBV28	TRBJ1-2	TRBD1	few	CASSPRDRGANYGYTF	TGTGCCAGCAGTCCCCGGGACAGGGGGGCCAACTATGGCTACACCTTC
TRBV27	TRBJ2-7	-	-	CASSWTGYNEQYF	TGTGCCAGCAGTTGGACGGGATACAACGAGCAGTACTTC
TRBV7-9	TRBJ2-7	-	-	CASSSAYEQYF	TGTGCCAGCAGCTCCGCCTACGAGCAGTACTTC
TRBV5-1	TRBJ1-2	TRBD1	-	CASSWGTGGPYGYTF	TGCGCCAGCAGCTGGGGGACAGGGGGCCCCTATGGCTACACCTTC
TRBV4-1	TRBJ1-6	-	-	CASSQVIDSSYNSPLHF	TGCGCCAGCAGCCAAGTTATCGACAGCTCGTATAATTCACCCCTCCACTTT
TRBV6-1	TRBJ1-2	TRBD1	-	CASSDPGTGYCTF	TGTGCCAGCAGTGACCCCGGGACAGGTTACTGCACCTTC
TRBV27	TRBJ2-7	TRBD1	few	CASSLGGTGGRYEQYF	TGTGCCAGCAGTTTAGGAGGGACAGGGGGACGCTACGAGCAGTACTTC
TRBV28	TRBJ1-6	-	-	CASSLWGQGAAF	-
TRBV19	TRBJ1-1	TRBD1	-	CASSRRQGLGTEAFF	TGTGCCAGTAGCCGTCGACAGGGCCTCGGCACTGAAGCTTTCTTT
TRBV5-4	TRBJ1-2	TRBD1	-	CASSITGTGGYGYTF	TGTGCCAGCAGCATTACCGGGACAGGGGGGTATGGCTACACCTTC
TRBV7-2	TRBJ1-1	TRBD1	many	CASSFRQGAETEAFF	TGTGCCAGCAGCTTTAGACAGGGGGCGGAGACTGAAGCTTTCTTT
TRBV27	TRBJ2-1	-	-	CASSLWQAYYNEQFF	TGTGCCAGCAGTTTGTGGCAGGCTTACTACAATGAGCAGTTCTTC
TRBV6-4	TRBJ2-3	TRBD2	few	CASSDSTSGGTDTQYF	TGTGCCAGCAGTGACTCGACTAGCGGGGGGACAGATACGCAGTATTTT
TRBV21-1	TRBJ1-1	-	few	CASSNRDRVHYDTEAFF	TGTGCCAGCAGCAACCGGGACAGGGTGCATTATGACACTGAAGCTTTCTTT
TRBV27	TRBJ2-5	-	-	CASSLSWERGLQETQYF	TGTGCCAGCAGTTTATCATGGGAGAGAGGTCTCCAAGAGACCCAGTACTTC
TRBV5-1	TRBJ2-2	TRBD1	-	CASHRGVNTGELFF	TGCGCCAGCCACAGGGGCGTGAACACCGGGGAGCTGTTTTTT
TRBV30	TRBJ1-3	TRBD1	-	CAWSGQGGNTIYF	TGTGCCTGGAGCGGACAGGGTGGAAACACCATATATTTT
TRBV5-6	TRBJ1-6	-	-	CASSLGGPLSYNSPLHF	TGTGCCAGCAGCTTGGGGGGGCCTCTCTCCTATAATTCACCCCTCCACTTT
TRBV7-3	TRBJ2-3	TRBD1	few	CASSPGQGRPSTDTQYF	TGTGCCAGCAGCCCGGGACAGGGCAGACCTAGCACAGATACGCAGTATTTT
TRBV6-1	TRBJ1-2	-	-	CASSEDRAYGYTF	TGTGCCAGCAGTGAAGACAGGGCCTATGGCTACACCTTC
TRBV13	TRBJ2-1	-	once	CASSLAGGSYNEQFF	TGTGCCAGCAGCTTAGCGGGGGGCAGTTACAATGAGCAGTTCTTC
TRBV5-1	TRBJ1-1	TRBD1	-	CASSVTVRGSNTEAFF	TGCGCCAGCAGCGTCACCGTCAGGGGGTCGAACACTGAAGCTTTCTTT
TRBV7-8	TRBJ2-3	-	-	CASSGGHTDTQYF	TGTGCCAGCAGTGGGGGCCACACAGATACGCAGTATTTT
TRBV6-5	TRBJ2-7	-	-	CASSYLRGAYEQYF	TGTGCCAGCAGTTACCTCCGGGGAGCCTACGAGCAGTACTTC
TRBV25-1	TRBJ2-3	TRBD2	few	CASSDKRGDNTDTQYF	TGTGCCAGCAGTGACAAGCGGGGGGATAACACAGATACGCAGTATTTT